This TCR beta chain was identified in a study of a mutant IDH1 vaccine in newly diagnosed glioma. Time point given: week 35, safety follow-up. Every single dose of the vaccine, 300 ug of mutant IDH1 20-mer peptide, came with topical imiquimod. On this clone itself: Its cognate antigen is unknown.

This CDR3 spans 17 amino acids. Per germline, CDR1 LGHNA and CDR2 YSLEER. V lost 1 base to trimming and J lost 3 bases, with 15 bases between them. Repertoires were generated with immunoSEQ multiplex PCR, while TCRdb's copy carries only in-frame clones and drops some. This table has under 50,000 clones, about 88% appearing once. Sequencing was performed on PBMCs, taken from a glioma patient whose treatment included an IDH1 peptide vaccine. This sequence was found in a woman in her forties with glioma. The chain is built from TRBV4-3 and TRBJ2-2; weak D call: TRBD2 (5 bases). DNA of the CDR3: TGCGCCAGCAGCCAAGTTCCGGGAAGAAGCGACACCGGGGAGCTGTTTTTT. As protein: CASSQVPGRSDTGELFF.